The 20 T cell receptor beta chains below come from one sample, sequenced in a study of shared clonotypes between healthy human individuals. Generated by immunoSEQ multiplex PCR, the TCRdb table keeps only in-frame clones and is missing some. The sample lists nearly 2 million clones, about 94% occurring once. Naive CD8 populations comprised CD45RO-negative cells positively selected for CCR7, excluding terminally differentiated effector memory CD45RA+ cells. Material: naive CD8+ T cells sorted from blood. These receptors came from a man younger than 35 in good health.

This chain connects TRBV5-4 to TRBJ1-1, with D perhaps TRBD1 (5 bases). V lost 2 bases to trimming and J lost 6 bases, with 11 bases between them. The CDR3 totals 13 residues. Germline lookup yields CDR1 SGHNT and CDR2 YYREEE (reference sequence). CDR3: CASSFAGGSEAFF. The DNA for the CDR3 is TGTGCCAGCAGCTTCGCGGGGGGGTCTGAAGCTTTCTTT.

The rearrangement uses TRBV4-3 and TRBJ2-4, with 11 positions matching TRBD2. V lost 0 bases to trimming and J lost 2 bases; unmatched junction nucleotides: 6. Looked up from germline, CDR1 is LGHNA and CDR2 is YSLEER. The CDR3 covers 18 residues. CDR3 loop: CASSQDRSGRVSKNIQYF. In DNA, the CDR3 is TGCGCCAGCAGCCAAGATCGTAGCGGGAGGGTATCCAAAAACATTCAGTACTTC.

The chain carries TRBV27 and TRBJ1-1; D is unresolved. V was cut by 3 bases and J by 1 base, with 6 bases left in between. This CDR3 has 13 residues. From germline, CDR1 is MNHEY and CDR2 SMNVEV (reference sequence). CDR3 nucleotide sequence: TGTGCCAGCAGTTTTGCCGAGAACACTGAAGCTTTCTTT. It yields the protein CASSFAENTEAFF.

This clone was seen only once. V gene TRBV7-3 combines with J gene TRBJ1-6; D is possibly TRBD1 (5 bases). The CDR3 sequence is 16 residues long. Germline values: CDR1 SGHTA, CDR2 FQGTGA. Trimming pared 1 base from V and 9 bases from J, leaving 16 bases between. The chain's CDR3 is CASSLRPQGAGSPLHF. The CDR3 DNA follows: TGTGCCAGCAGCTTAAGGCCCCAAGGGGCAGGTTCACCCCTCCACTTT.

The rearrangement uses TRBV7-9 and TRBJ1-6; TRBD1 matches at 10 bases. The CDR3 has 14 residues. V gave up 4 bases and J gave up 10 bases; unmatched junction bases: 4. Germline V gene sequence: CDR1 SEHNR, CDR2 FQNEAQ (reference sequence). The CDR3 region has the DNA TGTGCCAGCAGCTCCCCGGGACAGGGGTCACCCCTCCACTTT. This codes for CASSSPGQGSPLHF. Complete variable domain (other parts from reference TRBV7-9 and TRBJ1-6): DTGVSQNPRHKITKRGQNVTFRCDPISEHNRLYWYRQTLGQGPEFLTYFQNEAQLEKSRLLSDRFSAERPKGSFSTLEIQRTEQGDSAMYLCASSSPGQGSPLHFGNGTRLTVT.

DNA for the CDR3: TGTGCCAGCAGCCCCAAAGGGGGGGCGGAGGAATCCCCCCTCCACTTT. Translation gives CASSPKGGAEESPLHF. The gene calls are TRBV6-6 and TRBJ1-6, with D possibly being TRBD1 (6 bases). CDR1 is MNHNY, CDR2 SVGAGI, per germline (reference sequence). Trimming cost V 6 bases and J 13 bases, with 25 bases left between them. The length of the CDR3 is 16 residues.

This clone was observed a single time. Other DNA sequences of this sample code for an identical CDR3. The CDR3 DNA reads TGTGCCAGCAGCCAAGAAGGGTACAATGAGCAGTTCTTC. Amino acids: CASSQEGYNEQFF. The J gene is TRBJ2-1, the V gene TRBV4-2; no definite D call. CDR3 size: 13 residues. V lost 0 bases and J lost 4, with 4 bases in between. The V gene's germline CDR1 is LGHNA and CDR2 YNFKEQ.

This CDR3 is CASSPRTGDDEQFF. The DNA for the CDR3 is TGTGCCAGCAGCCCCAGGACAGGGGACGATGAGCAGTTCTTC. V gene TRBV28 combines with J gene TRBJ2-1; 9 bases line up with TRBD1. This CDR3 is built from 14 residues. With 6 bases clipped from V and 8 bases from J, the junction kept 8 bases outside the gene matches. Per the germline V gene, CDR1 is MDHEN and CDR2 is SYDVKM.

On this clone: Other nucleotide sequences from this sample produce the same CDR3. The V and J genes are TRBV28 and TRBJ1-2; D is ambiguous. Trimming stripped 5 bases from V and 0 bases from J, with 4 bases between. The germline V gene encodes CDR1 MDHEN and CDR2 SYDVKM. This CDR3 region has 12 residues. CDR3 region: CASSPSNYGYTF. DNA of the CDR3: TGTGCCAGCAGTCCGTCTAACTATGGCTACACCTTC.

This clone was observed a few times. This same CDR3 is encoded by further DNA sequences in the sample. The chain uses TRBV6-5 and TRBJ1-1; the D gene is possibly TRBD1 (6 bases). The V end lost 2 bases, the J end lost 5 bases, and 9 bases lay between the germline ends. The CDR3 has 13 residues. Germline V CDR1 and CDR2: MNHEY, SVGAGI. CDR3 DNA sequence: TGTGCCAGCAGTTACGAGGGGGGGACTGAAGCTTTCTTT. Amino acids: CASSYEGGTEAFF.

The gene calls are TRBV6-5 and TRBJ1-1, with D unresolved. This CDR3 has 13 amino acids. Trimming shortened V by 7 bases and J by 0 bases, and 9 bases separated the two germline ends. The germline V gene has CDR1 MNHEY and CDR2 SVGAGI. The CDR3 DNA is TGTGCCAGCAAGCAGGTCATGAACACTGAAGCTTTCTTT. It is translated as CASKQVMNTEAFF.

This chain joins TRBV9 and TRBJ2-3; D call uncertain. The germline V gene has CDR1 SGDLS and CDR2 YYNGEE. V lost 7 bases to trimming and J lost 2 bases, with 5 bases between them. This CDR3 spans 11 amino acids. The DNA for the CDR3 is TGTGCCAGCGGGATCACAGATACGCAGTATTTT. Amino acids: CASGITDTQYF.

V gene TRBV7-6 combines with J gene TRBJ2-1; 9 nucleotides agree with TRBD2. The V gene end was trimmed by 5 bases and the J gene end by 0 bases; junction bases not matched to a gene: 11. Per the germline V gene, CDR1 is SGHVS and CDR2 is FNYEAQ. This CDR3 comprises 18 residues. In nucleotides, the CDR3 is TGTGCCAGCAGCCCTGGGGCTAGCGGGGTGACCTCCTACAATGAGCAGTTCTTC. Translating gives CASSPGASGVTSYNEQFF.

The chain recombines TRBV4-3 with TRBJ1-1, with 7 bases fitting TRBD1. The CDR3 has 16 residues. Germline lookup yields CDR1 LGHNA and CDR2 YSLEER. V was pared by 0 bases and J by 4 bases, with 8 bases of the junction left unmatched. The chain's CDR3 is CASSQDPGGVGTEAFF. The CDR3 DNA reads TGCGCCAGCAGCCAAGATCCAGGGGGTGTGGGCACTGAAGCTTTCTTT.

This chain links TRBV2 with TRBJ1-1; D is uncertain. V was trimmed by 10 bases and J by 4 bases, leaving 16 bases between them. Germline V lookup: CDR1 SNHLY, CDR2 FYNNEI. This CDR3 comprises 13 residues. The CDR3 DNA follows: TGTGCCACACGGACCGCCCTCGGCACTGAAGCTTTCTTT. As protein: CATRTALGTEAFF.

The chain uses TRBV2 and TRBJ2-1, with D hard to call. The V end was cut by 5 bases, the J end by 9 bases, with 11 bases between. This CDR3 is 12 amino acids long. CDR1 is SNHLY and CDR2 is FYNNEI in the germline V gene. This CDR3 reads CASSLVISEQFF. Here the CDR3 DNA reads TGTGCCAGCAGTCTAGTGATTAGTGAGCAGTTCTTC.

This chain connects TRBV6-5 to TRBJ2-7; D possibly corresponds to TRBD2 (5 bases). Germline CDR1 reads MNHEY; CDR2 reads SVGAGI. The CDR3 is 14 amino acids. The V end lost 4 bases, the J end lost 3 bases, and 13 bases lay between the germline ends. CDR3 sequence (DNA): TGTGCCAGCAGTTTCAATGGCCGGGGCTACGAGCAGTACTTC. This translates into CASSFNGRGYEQYF.

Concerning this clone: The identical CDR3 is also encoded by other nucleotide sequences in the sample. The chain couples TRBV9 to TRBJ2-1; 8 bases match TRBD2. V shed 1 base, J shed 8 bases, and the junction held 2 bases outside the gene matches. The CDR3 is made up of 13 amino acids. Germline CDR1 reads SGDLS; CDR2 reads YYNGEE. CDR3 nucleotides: TGTGCCAGCAGCGTATCGGGAGGGTATGAGCAGTTCTTC. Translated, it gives CASSVSGGYEQFF.

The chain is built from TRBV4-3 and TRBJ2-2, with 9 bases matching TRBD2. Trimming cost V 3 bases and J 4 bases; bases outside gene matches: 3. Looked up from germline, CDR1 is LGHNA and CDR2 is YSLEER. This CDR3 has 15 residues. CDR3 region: CASSQGREGTGELFF. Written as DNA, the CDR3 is TGCGCCAGCAGCCAGGGGCGGGAGGGCACCGGGGAGCTGTTTTTT.

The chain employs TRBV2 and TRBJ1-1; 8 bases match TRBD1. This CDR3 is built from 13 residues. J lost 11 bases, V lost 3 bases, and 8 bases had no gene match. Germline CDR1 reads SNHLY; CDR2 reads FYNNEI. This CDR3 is CASSETGESFAFF. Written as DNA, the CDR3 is TGTGCCAGCAGTGAGACAGGGGAAAGTTTTGCTTTCTTT.